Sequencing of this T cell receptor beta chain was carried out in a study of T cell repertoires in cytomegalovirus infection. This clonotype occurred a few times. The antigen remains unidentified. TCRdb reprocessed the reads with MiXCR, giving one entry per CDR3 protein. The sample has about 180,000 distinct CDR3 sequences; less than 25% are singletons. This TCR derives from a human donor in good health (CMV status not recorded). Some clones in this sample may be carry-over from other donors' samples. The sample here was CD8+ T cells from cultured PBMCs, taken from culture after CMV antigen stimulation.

The CDR3 DNA reads TGTGCCAGCAGTCCCGACAGGGGCTGGGACACTGAAGCTTTCTTT. It codes for CASSPDRGWDTEAFF. The V gene is TRBV6-2 or TRBV6-3, the J gene TRBJ1-1, with 8 bases identical to TRBD1. Germline lookup yields CDR1 MNHEY and CDR2 SVGEGT. J gave up 3 bases and V 5 bases, and 8 bases lay outside the gene matches. This CDR3 has 15 residues.